This T cell receptor beta chain is from a study of blood T cell repertoires in COVID-19. Study background: There were acute and convalescent COVID-19 samples, and they came from the United States, Italy and Spain. Sources were T cells, B-cell-depleted T cells, or PBMCs; the material itself was cDNA or gDNA.

CDR1 is MDHEN and CDR2 is SYDVKM in the germline V gene. There are 14 residues in the CDR3. Trimming removed 3 bases from V and 5 bases from J, with 13 bases in between. Study processing details: Amplification with reference gene primers provided the estimates of nucleated cell counts. The method was immunoSEQ multiplex PCR; TCRdb's version includes in-frame clones alone and lacks a portion of them. The DNA was the basis for D and trimming; V, J and clone size are from that table. The sample includes a few hundred thousand clones, more than 65% seen only once; the top ten take about 1%. This clone was seen only a few times.

The receptor was derived from a human donor with acute or convalescent COVID-19. The donor label of this sample is uncertain. This rearrangement joins TRBV28 to TRBJ1-2, with TRBD1 as a possible D gene (5 bases). Sequences were obtained from peripheral blood. This CDR3 reads CASSFRGTLYGYTF. The DNA of the CDR3 is TGTGCCAGCAGTTTTCGGGGGACGTTATATGGCTACACCTTC.